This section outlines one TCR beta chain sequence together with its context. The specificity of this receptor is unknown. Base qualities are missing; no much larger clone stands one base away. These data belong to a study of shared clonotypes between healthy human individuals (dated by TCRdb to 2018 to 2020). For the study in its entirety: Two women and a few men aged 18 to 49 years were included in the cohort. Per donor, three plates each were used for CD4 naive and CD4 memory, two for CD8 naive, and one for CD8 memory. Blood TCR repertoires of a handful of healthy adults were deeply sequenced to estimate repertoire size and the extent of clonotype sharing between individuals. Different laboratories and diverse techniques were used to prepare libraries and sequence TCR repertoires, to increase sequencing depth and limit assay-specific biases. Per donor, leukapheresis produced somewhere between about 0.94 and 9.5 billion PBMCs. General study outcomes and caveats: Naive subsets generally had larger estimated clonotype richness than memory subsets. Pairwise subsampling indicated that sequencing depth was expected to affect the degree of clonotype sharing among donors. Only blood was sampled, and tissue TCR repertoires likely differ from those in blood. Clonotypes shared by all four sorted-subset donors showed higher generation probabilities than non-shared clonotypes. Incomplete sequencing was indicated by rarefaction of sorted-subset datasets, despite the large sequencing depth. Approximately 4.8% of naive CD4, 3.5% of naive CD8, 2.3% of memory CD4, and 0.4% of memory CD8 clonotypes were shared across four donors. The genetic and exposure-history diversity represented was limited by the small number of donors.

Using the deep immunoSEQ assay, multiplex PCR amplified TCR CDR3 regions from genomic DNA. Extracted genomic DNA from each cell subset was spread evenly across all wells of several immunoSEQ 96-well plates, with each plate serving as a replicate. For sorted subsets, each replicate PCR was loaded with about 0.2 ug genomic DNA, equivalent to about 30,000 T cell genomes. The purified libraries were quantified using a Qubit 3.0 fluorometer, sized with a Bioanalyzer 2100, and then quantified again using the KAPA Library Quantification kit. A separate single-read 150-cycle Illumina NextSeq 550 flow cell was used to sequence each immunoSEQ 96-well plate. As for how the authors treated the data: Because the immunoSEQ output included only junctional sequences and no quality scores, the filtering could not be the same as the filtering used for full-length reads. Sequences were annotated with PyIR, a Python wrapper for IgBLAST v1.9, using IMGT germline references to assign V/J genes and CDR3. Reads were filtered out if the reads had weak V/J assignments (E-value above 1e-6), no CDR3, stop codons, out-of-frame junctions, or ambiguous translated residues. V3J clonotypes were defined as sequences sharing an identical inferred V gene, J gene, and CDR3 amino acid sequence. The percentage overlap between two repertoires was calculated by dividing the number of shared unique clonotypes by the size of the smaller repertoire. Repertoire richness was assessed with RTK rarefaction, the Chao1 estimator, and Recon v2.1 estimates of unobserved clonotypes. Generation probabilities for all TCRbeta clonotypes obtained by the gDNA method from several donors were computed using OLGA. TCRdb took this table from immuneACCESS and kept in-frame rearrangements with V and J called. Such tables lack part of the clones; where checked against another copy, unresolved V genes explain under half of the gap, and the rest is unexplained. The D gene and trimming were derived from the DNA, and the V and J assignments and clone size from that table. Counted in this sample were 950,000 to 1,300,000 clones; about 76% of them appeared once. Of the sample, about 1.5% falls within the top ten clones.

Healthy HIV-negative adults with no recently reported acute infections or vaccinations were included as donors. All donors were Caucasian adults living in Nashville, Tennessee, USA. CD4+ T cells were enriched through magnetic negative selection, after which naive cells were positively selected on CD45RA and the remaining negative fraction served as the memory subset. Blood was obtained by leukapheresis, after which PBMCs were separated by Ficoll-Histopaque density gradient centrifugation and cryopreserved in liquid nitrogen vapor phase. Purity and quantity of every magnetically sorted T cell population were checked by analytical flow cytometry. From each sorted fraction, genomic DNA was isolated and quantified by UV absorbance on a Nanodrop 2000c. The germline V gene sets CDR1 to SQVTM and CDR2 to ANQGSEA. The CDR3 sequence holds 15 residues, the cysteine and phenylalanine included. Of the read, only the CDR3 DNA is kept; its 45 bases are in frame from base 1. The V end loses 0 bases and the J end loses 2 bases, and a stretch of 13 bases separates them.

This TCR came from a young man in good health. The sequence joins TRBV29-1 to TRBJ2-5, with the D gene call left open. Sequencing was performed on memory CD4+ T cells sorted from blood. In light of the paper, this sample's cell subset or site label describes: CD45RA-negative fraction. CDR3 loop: CSVEDSGSLQETQYF. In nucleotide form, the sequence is TGCAGCGTTGAAGATTCGGGCAGCCTTCAAGAGACCCAGTACTTC.